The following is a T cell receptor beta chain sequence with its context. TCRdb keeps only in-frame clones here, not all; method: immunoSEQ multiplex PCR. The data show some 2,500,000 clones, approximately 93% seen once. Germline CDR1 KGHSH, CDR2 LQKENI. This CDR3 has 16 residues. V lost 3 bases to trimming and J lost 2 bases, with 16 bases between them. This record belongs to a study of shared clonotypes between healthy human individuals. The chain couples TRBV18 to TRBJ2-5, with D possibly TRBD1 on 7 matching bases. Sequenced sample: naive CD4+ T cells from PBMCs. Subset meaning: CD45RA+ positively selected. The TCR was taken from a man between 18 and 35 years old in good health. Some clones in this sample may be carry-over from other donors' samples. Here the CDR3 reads CASSPLGPGGQETQYF. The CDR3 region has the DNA TGTGCCAGCTCACCGTTGGGCCCAGGGGGGCAAGAGACCCAGTACTTC.